This T cell receptor beta chain emerged from a study of beta chain features in type 1 diabetes. Study outcomes and limitations: Type 1 diabetes patients had fewer VDJ junction insertions and more deletions.

Since all of the isolated RNA was reverse transcribed, expressed TCRB transcripts were what got sequenced. Deep immunoSEQ sequencing covered naive, central memory and regulatory T cell samples. Libraries were prepared by immunoSEQ multiplex PCR; TCRdb keeps only in-frame clonotypes and omits some of them. This table holds under 950,000 clones, 17% found once. Blood was drawn once from each donor into heparinised tubes. The draws averaged about 110 mL. CD45RO/CCR7/CD25/CD127/CD95/CD27 staining was used to isolate CD4+ naive, central memory, regulatory and stem cell-like memory cells by sorting. This clone was observed a few times. Its antigen is not identified. One junction end disagrees with the germline gene, perhaps due to a read error. This CDR3 is 11 amino acids long. The germline gives CDR1 MNHNS, CDR2 SASEGT.

The gene calls are TRBV6-1 and TRBJ1-1; D is unclear. What was sequenced was naive CD4+ T cells from blood. This TCR was recovered from a woman aged 18-29 years in good health. The CDR3 DNA follows: TGTGCCACCAGTTTGGCCTCTGAAGCTTTCTTT. This translates into CATSLASEAFF.